The next 30 T cell receptor beta chains were all read from a single sample in a study of cytomegalovirus exposure and HLA in healthy donors. This PCR relied on a set of 60 Vbeta primers and 13 Jbeta primers. TCRdb's copy holds only in-frame clones and misses some; the assay was immunoSEQ multiplex PCR. The repertoire holds 150,000 or so clones, with approximately 72% as singletons. Sequencing used PBMCs. These receptors were taken from a man younger than 35 in good health and CMV-seronegative.

The rearrangement joins TRBV6-4 to TRBJ2-3; D uncertain. The length of the CDR3 is 15 residues. Germline loops: CDR1 MRHNA, CDR2 SNTAGT. V was cut by 5 bases and J by 6 bases, with 18 bases left in between. The CDR3 DNA reads TGTGCCAGCAGTCCCGAGGCCGGGTCAAGGGATACGCAGTATTTT. Translated: CASSPEAGSRDTQYF.

The chain combines TRBV27 with TRBJ1-1, with D possibly being TRBD1 (5 bases). V dropped 0 bases and J dropped 0 bases, with 14 bases sitting between them. Germline CDR1 reads MNHEY; CDR2 reads SMNVEV (reference sequence). CDR3 length: 17 residues. The CDR3 sequence: CASSLSHLDSMNTEAFF. In DNA, the CDR3 is TGTGCCAGCAGTTTATCGCATTTAGACAGCATGAACACTGAAGCTTTCTTT.

The chain links TRBV29-1 to TRBJ2-2, with a tentative D call TRBD2 (6 bases). In germline, CDR1 is SQVTM, CDR2 ANQGSEA. The CDR3 sequence is 14 residues long. With 4 bases removed from V and 1 base from J, the gap between germline ends came to 10 bases. CDR3 protein: CSVVRGVNTGELFF. CDR3 DNA sequence: TGCAGCGTTGTGCGGGGCGTGAACACCGGGGAGCTGTTTTTT.

The V call is TRBV9, the J call TRBJ2-2; D is unresolved. Germline CDR1 reads SGDLS; CDR2 reads YYNGEE. The ends were cut back, 0 bases at V and 1 base at J, with 7 bases in the middle. The CDR3 is 15 residues long. CDR3 nucleotide sequence: TGTGCCAGCAGCGTAGTCACCGGGAACACCGGGGAGCTGTTTTTT. Its translation is CASSVVTGNTGELFF.

The chain has TRBV7-2 and TRBJ2-3; 8 positions agree with TRBD1. The germline V gene encodes CDR1 SGHTA and CDR2 FQGNSA. This CDR3 contains 16 residues. The trim removed 1 base at V and 2 bases at J, leaving 5 bases unmatched. CDR3 bases: TGTGCCAGCAGCTTAGGAGCAGGGGGCTTCACAGATACGCAGTATTTT. Translation: CASSLGAGGFTDTQYF.

This clone was recorded a few times. The chain employs TRBV11-3 and TRBJ1-1, with D tentatively TRBD1 (5 bases). The V end was cut by 3 bases, the J end by 3 bases, with 11 bases between. Germline V gives CDR1 SGHNT, CDR2 YENEEA. This CDR3 is built from 14 residues. The CDR3 here is CASSLGGADTEAFF. CDR3 DNA sequence: TGTGCCAGCAGCTTGGGGGGAGCAGACACTGAAGCTTTCTTT.

The chain has TRBV5-1 and TRBJ2-3, with 12 bases aligning to TRBD2. After removal of 3 bases from V and 7 bases from J, the junction contained 6 bases not matched to a gene. This CDR3 is 15 amino acids long. Germline lookup yields CDR1 SGHRS and CDR2 YFSETQ. CDR3 residues: CASSSASGGDHTQYF. The CDR3 bases are TGCGCCAGCAGCTCCGCTAGCGGGGGGGACCATACGCAGTATTTT.

The rearrangement uses TRBV5-4 and TRBJ2-1, with 12 bases fitting TRBD2. Germline CDR1 and CDR2: SGHNT and YYREEE (reference sequence). The CDR3 consists of 19 residues. V dropped 0 bases and J dropped 4; count of bases not matched to a gene: 11. In DNA, the CDR3 is TGTGCCAGCAGCTTGGCCAAACTAGCGGGGGGCGGTGGGTACAATGAGCAGTTCTTC. Translating gives CASSLAKLAGGGGYNEQFF.

V and J are TRBV4-3 and TRBJ2-7, with 11 nucleotides matching TRBD1. Germline V gene sequence: CDR1 LGHNA, CDR2 YSLEER. The CDR3 has 15 residues. J was trimmed by 5 bases and V by 3 bases; bases with no gene match: 6. The CDR3 nucleotides read TGCGCCAGCAGCCATGGGACAGGGGGAAGGGACGAGCAGTACTTC. It specifies CASSHGTGGRDEQYF.

The V gene is TRBV7-2, the J gene TRBJ2-7; a possible D gene is TRBD1 (6 bases). Germline-derived CDR1 and CDR2 are SGHTA and FQGNSA. This CDR3 has 19 residues. The V gene lost 2 bases and the J gene lost 0 bases, with 23 bases spanning the gap. CDR3: CASSLRPAGVYQSSYEQYF. In DNA, the CDR3 is TGTGCCAGCAGCTTAAGACCGGCAGGGGTATACCAAAGCTCCTACGAGCAGTACTTC.

This sequence joins TRBV19 and TRBJ1-2; a possible D gene is TRBD1 (5 bases). CDR1 and CDR2 (germline): LNHDA, SQIVND (reference sequence). Trimming removed 5 bases at V and 6 bases at J, with 16 bases between. This CDR3 is 14 amino acids long. CDR3 sequence reads: CASSEGWGEDGYTF. The CDR3 DNA sequence: TGTGCCAGTAGTGAAGGCTGGGGGGAGGATGGCTACACCTTC.

This CDR3 is CASRLAGGTGELFF. CDR3 sequence (DNA): TGTGCCAGCAGATTAGCGGGAGGAACCGGGGAGCTGTTTTTT. V usage is TRBV5-4 and J usage is TRBJ2-2, with 10 nucleotides matching TRBD2. Germline-derived CDR1 and CDR2 are SGHNT and YYREEE (reference sequence). This CDR3 comprises 14 residues. J was trimmed by 5 bases and V by 5 bases; bases with no gene match: 3.

This chain uses TRBV7-6 with TRBJ2-5; a possible D gene is TRBD1 (5 bases). V dropped 5 bases and J dropped 5 bases, with 18 bases sitting between them. The length of the CDR3 is 15 residues. Germline values: CDR1 SGHVS, CDR2 FNYEAQ. The CDR3 protein is CASSTAQGLVETQYF. The CDR3 DNA is TGTGCCAGCAGCACCGCCCAGGGATTAGTGGAGACCCAGTACTTC.

This clone was detected only a few times. This chain uses TRBV10-2 with TRBJ1-6, with D perhaps matching TRBD1 (5 bases). The ends were cut back, 6 bases at V and 7 bases at J, with 10 bases in the middle. The CDR3 covers 13 residues. Germline V CDR1 and CDR2: WSHSY, SAAADI. The CDR3 reads CASRDNPNSPLHF. The DNA of the CDR3 is TGCGCCAGCAGGGACAACCCAAATTCACCCCTCCACTTT.

This clone was observed a handful of times. The chain joins TRBV19 to TRBJ2-7, with TRBD1 matching 11 bases. Germline V gene lookup returns CDR1 LNHDA and CDR2 SQIVND (reference sequence). Germline trimming cut 9 bases from V and 1 base from J; bases unmatched to any gene: 2. The CDR3 covers 13 residues. CDR3 DNA: TGTGCCAGCCGGGACAGGGGGTCCTACGAGCAGTACTTC. This translates into CASRDRGSYEQYF.

The V and J genes are TRBV7-9 and TRBJ2-7, with D perhaps TRBD1 (5 bases). CDR1 is SEHNR, CDR2 FQNEAQ, per germline (reference sequence). V was pared by 4 bases and J by 5 bases, with 18 bases between. This CDR3 region has 15 residues. The CDR3 region has the DNA TGTGCCAGCAGCTCTTCTCAGGGCAGGCTCCACGAGCAGTACTTC. It encodes CASSSSQGRLHEQYF.

The chain joins TRBV5-1 to TRBJ2-1, with 10 positions matching TRBD1. V dropped 4 bases and J dropped 9; count of bases not matched to a gene: 4. The CDR3 is 13 amino acids. Germline values: CDR1 SGHRS, CDR2 YFSETQ. CDR3 in DNA: TGCGCCAGCAGCATAGGGACAGGGGCTGAGCAGTTCTTC. Residues: CASSIGTGAEQFF.

This clone was seen a few times. The V gene is TRBV5-1, the J gene TRBJ2-3, with 9 bases aligning to TRBD2. CDR1 is SGHRS, CDR2 YFSETQ, per germline. V dropped 4 bases and J dropped 6; count of bases not matched to a gene: 15. The CDR3 runs to 17 residues. CDR3 amino acids: CASSPMGLAGPDDTQYF. Here the CDR3 DNA reads TGCGCCAGCAGCCCCATGGGGCTAGCGGGGCCGGACGATACGCAGTATTTT.

The rearrangement joins TRBV21-1 to TRBJ2-3; the table's D call TRBD2 went unverified against the DNA. TRBV21-1 is deemed a pseudogene. There are 22 residues in the CDR3. The CDR3 here is CASSKASPGTSGGYPLVDTQYF. The CDR3 DNA is TGTGCCAGCAGCAAAGCCTCACCCGGGACTAGCGGGGGGTATCCTCTAGTCGATACGCAGTATTTT.

This clone came up once. The V call is TRBV6-1, the J call TRBJ2-3, with 8 positions matching TRBD1. The CDR3 has 15 amino acids. Per germline, CDR1 MNHNS and CDR2 SASEGT. J gave up 3 bases and V 5 bases, and 7 bases lay outside the gene matches. Here the CDR3 DNA reads TGTGCCAGCAGTCCGACAGGGGCCGTAACAGATACGCAGTATTTT. This sequence encodes CASSPTGAVTDTQYF.

The chain employs TRBV29-1 and TRBJ2-5; maybe TRBD1 (6 bases). This CDR3 is built from 14 residues. The V and J ends lost 3 bases and 3 bases respectively, with 14 bases between them. Germline V lookup: CDR1 SQVTM, CDR2 ANQGSEA. CDR3 region: CSVDHQGIKETQYF. The CDR3, as DNA: TGCAGCGTTGATCATCAGGGGATAAAAGAGACCCAGTACTTC.

This chain uses TRBV7-3 with TRBJ2-1, with a possible D match to TRBD1 (6 bases). Trimming removed 2 bases at V and 7 bases at J, with 9 bases between. The CDR3 loop spans 13 amino acids. Per germline, CDR1 SGHTA and CDR2 FQGTGA. This chain's CDR3 is CASSLGQFNEQFF. CDR3 sequence (DNA): TGTGCCAGCAGCTTAGGACAGTTTAATGAGCAGTTCTTC.

V usage is TRBV12-5 and J usage is TRBJ2-1, with D tentatively TRBD2 (6 bases). The CDR3 is 13 amino acids. Germline assignment: CDR1 LGHNT and CDR2 FRNRAP. Trimming left V 0 bases short and J 7 bases short, with 7 bases between. The CDR3 bases are TGTGCTAGTGGTTTGGTAGGGAGGAATGAGCAGTTCTTC. Its protein is CASGLVGRNEQFF.

This chain uses TRBV9 with TRBJ1-3, with 8 bases matching TRBD1. Losses at the gene ends were 5 bases for V and 0 bases for J; bases not matched to a gene: 4. Germline V gives CDR1 SGDLS, CDR2 YYNGEE. CDR3 length equals 15 residues. The CDR3 DNA is TGTGCCAGCAGTCCAGGGGGCCCCTCTGGAAACACCATATATTTT. This translates into CASSPGGPSGNTIYF.

V gene TRBV2 combines with J gene TRBJ1-5; the D gene is possibly TRBD1 (5 bases). Looked up from germline, CDR1 is SNHLY and CDR2 is FYNNEI. V was cut by 3 bases and J by 7 bases, with 13 bases left in between. The CDR3 spans 14 residues. For the CDR3, the DNA is TGTGCCAGCAGTGAGGGGCAGGGTCTGCAGCCCCAGCATTTT. Its translation is CASSEGQGLQPQHF.

The gene calls are TRBV19 and TRBJ2-2; TRBD2 aligns across 8 bases. V shed 3 bases and J 4 bases; nucleotides not matched to a gene: 4. This CDR3 contains 15 residues. From germline, CDR1 is LNHDA and CDR2 SQIVND (reference sequence). In DNA form, the CDR3 reads TGTGCCAGTAGTATTGCAGCGGGGGCCACCGGGGAGCTGTTTTTT. Translating gives CASSIAAGATGELFF.

The gene calls are TRBV25-1 and TRBJ1-1; 7 nucleotides agree with TRBD1. Trimming removed 3 bases from V and 2 bases from J; junction bases left unmatched: 3. Per germline, CDR1 MGHDK and CDR2 SYGVNS. The CDR3 is 14 amino acids. The CDR3 sequence is CASSDGTANTEAFF. The CDR3 DNA follows: TGTGCCAGCAGTGACGGGACAGCCAACACTGAAGCTTTCTTT.

The chain joins TRBV4-1 to TRBJ2-1; tentatively, D is TRBD2 (6 bases). The CDR3 is made up of 16 amino acids. Germline V CDR1 and CDR2: MGHRA, YSYEKL. V was pared by 5 bases and J by 4 bases, with 18 bases between. The CDR3 DNA sequence: TGCGCCAGCAGCACTTCCCCCGGGGCGGGGTACAATGAGCAGTTCTTC. Encoded protein: CASSTSPGAGYNEQFF.

V gene TRBV6-4 combines with J gene TRBJ2-5; 14 bases are a match to TRBD2. This CDR3 region has 15 residues. Germline loops: CDR1 MRHNA, CDR2 SNTAGT. V dropped 6 bases and J dropped 3; count of bases not matched to a gene: 3. The CDR3 coding sequence is TGTGCCAGCAGCGGACTAGCGGGGGGCGAAGAGACCCAGTACTTC. Residues: CASSGLAGGEETQYF.

The CDR3 DNA follows: TGTGCCAGCAGTAGGGGCCGCCCTGGCTACACCTTC. As protein: CASSRGRPGYTF. This chain links TRBV5-6 with TRBJ1-2; possibly TRBD1 for D (5 bases). This CDR3 has 12 residues. The V and J ends lost 5 bases and 7 bases respectively, with 12 bases between them. Germline V lookup: CDR1 SGHDT, CDR2 YYEEEE.